Below, 2 T cell receptor beta chains from the same sample are listed, as sequenced in a study of cytomegalovirus exposure and HLA in healthy donors. The PCR was carried out with 60 Vbeta primers and 13 Jbeta primers. Clones were sequenced by immunoSEQ multiplex PCR, and TCRdb holds only the in-frame ones, with some missing. Altogether under 150,000 clones are present, approximately 80% being singletons, with the ten largest covering over 2%. The material sequenced was PBMCs. These receptors came from a man aged 25 to 40 in good health and CMV-seronegative.

The genes are TRBV2 and TRBJ2-7; TRBD1 might be the D (7 bases). Germline CDR1 is SNHLY and CDR2 is FYNNEI. The CDR3 extends over 13 amino acids. V gave up 11 bases and J gave up 0 bases, with 14 bases separating them. CDR3 sequence: CAGRTGNSYEQYF. In DNA, the CDR3 is TGTGCCGGGAGGACAGGTAACTCCTACGAGCAGTACTTC.

This clone appeared a few times. The rearrangement joins TRBV29-1 to TRBJ2-1; 13 positions agree with TRBD2. With V trimmed by 2 bases and J by 9 bases, 13 bases remained unmatched. Germline CDR1 reads SQVTM; CDR2 reads ANQGSEA. The CDR3 spans 17 residues. CDR3 sequence: CSVERSGLAGVLSEQFF. The CDR3 bases are TGCAGCGTTGAAAGGAGCGGACTAGCGGGAGTATTAAGTGAGCAGTTCTTC.